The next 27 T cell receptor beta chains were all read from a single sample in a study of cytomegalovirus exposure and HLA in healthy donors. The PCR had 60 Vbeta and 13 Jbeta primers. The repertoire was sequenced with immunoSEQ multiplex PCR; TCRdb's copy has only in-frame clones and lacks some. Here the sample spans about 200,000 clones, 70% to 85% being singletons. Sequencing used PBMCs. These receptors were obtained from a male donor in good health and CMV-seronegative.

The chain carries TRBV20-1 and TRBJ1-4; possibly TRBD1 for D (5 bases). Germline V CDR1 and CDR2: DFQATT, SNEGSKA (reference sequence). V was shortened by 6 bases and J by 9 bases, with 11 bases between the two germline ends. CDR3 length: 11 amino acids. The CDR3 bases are TGCAGTGCGGCCGCGGGACAAAAACTGTTTTTT. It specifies CSAAAGQKLFF.

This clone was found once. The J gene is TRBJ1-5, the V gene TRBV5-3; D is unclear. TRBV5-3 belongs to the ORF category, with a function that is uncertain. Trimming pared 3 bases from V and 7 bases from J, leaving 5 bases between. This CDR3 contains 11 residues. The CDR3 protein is CARSSNQPQHF. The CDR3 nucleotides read TGTGCCAGAAGCTCTAACCAGCCCCAGCATTTT.

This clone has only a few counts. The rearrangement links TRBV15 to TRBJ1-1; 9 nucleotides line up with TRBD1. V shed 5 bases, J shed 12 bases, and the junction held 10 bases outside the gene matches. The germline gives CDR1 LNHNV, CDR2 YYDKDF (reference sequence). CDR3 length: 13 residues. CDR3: CATSYGTGTGPFF. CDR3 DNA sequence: TGTGCCACCAGCTACGGGACAGGGACGGGACCTTTCTTT.

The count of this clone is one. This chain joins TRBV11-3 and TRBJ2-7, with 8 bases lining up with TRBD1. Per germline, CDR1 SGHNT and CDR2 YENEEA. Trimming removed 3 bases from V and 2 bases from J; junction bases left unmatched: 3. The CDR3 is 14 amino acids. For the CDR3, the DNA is TGTGCCAGCAGCTTGGCCAGGGGGCCCTACGAGCAGTACTTC. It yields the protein CASSLARGPYEQYF.

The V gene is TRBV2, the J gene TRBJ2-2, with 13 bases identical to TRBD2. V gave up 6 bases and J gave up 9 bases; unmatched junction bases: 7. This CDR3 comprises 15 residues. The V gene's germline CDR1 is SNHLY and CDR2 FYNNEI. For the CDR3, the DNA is TGTGCCAGCAGGGGGACTAGCGGGGTTTACCGGGAGCTGTTTTTT. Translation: CASRGTSGVYRELFF.

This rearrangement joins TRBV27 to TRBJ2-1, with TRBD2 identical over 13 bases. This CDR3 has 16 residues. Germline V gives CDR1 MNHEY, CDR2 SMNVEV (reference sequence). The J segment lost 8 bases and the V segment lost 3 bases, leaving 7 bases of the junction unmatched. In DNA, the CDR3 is TGTGCCAGCAGTTTCCGGACTAGCGGGAGAAGCTATGAGCAGTTCTTC. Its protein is CASSFRTSGRSYEQFF.

In DNA form, the CDR3 reads TGCGCCAGCAGTCACCCGAGACAGGGTTCGGCCTACAATGAGCAGTTCTTC. Translating it yields CASSHPRQGSAYNEQFF. The chain couples TRBV23-1 to TRBJ2-1; 7 bases match TRBD1. TRBV23-1 is known as an ORF, though its function is uncertain. The ends lost 3 bases at V and 2 bases at J; junction bases unmatched: 10. The CDR3 is 17 amino acids.

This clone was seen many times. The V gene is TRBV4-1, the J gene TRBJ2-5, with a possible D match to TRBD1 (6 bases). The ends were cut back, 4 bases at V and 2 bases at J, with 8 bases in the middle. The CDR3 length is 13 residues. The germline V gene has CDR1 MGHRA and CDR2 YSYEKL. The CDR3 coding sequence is TGCGCCAGCAGCCTGGGACAACAAGAGACCCAGTACTTC. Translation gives CASSLGQQETQYF.

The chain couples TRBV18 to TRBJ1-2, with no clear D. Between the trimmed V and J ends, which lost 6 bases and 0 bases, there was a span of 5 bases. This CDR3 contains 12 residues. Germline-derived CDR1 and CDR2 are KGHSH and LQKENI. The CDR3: CASSQTNYGYTF. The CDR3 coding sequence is TGTGCCAGCTCTCAAACTAACTATGGCTACACCTTC.

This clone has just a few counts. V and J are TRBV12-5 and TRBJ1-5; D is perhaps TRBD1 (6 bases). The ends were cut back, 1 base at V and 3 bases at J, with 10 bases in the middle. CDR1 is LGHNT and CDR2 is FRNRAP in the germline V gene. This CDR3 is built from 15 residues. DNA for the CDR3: TGTGCTAGTGGTTTGGGGCAGGGGTTCAATCAGCCCCAGCATTTT. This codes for CASGLGQGFNQPQHF.

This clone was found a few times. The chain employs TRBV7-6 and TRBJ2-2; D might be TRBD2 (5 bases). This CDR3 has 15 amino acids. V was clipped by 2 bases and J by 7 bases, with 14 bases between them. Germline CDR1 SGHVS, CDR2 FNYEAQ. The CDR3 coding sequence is TGTGCCAGCAGCTTAACTAGGGATGGGAGCGGGGAGCTGTTTTTT. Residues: CASSLTRDGSGELFF. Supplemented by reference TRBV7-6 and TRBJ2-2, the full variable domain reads GAGVSQSPRYKVTKRGQDVALRCDPISGHVSLYWYRQALGQGPEFLTYFNYEAQQDKSGLPNDRFSAERPEGSISTLTIQRTEQRDSAMYRCASSLTRDGSGELFFGEGSRLTVL.

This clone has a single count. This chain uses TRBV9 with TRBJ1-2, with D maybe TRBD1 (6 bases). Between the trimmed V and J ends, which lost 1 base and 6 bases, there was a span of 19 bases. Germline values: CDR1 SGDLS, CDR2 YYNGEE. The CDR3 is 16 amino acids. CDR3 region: CASSVSLSGGQDGYTF. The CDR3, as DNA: TGTGCCAGCAGCGTATCTCTATCCGGGGGGCAGGATGGCTACACCTTC.

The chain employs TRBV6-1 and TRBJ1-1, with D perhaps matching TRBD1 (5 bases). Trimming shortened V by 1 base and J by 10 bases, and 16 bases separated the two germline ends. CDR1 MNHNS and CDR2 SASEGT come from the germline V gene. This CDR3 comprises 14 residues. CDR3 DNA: TGTGCCAGCAGTGAAGGTGGCGGGCCGGGGGGAGCTTTCTTT. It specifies CASSEGGGPGGAFF.

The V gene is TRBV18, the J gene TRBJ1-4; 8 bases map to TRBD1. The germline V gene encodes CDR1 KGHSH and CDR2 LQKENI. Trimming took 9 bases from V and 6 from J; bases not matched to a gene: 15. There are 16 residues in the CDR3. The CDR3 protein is CASSIAQTGVDEKLFF. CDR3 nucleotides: TGTGCCAGTTCCATCGCGCAGACAGGGGTGGATGAAAAACTGTTTTTT.

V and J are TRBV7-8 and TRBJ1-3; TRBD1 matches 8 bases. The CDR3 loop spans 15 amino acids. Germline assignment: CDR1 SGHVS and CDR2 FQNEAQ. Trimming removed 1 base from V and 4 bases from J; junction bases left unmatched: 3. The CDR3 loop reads CASSLGGQGGNTIYF. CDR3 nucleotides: TGTGCCAGCAGCTTAGGAGGACAGGGAGGAAACACCATATATTTT.

The CDR3 sequence is CASRGGLANYGYTF. The DNA of the CDR3 is TGTGCCAGCAGGGGTGGTCTAGCTAACTATGGCTACACCTTC. This rearrangement joins TRBV2 to TRBJ1-2; D uncertain. Germline-derived CDR1 and CDR2 are SNHLY and FYNNEI. The CDR3 covers 14 residues. V lost 6 bases and J lost 0, with 11 bases in between.

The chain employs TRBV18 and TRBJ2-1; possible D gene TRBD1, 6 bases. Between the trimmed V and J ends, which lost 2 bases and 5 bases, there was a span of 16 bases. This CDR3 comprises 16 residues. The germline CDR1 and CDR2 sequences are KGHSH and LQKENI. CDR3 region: CASSPAAGVGNNEQFF. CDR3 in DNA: TGTGCCAGCTCACCAGCGGCAGGGGTGGGAAACAATGAGCAGTTCTTC.

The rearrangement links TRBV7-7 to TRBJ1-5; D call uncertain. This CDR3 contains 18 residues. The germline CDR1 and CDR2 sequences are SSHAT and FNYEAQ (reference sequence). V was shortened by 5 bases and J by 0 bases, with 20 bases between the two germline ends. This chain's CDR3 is CASSSGRISGSSNQPQHF. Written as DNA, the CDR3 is TGTGCCAGCAGCAGTGGGAGGATCTCCGGGTCTAGCAATCAGCCCCAGCATTTT.

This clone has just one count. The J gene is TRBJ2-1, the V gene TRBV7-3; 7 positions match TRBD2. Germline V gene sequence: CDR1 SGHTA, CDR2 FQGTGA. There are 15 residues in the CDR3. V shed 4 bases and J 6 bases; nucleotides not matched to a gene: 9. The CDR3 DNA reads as TGTGCCAGCAGCTCAACAAGACTAGCCCTCAATGAGCAGTTCTTC. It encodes CASSSTRLALNEQFF.

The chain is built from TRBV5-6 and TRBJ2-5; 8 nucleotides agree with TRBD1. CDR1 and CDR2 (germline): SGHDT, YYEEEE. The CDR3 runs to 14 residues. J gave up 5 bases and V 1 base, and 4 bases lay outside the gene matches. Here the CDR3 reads CASSLLGQEETQYF. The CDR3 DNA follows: TGTGCCAGCAGCTTGTTGGGACAGGAGGAGACCCAGTACTTC.

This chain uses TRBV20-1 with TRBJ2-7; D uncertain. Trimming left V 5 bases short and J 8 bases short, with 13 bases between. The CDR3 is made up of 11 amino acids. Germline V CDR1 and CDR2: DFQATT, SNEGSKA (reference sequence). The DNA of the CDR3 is TGCAGTGCTTCAACAGCTATCCAGCAGTACTTC. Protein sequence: CSASTAIQQYF.

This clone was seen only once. The CDR3: CASSLLQGAHGYTF. Here the CDR3 DNA reads TGCGCCAGCAGCTTATTGCAGGGGGCTCATGGCTACACCTTC. The rearrangement uses TRBV5-1 and TRBJ1-2; TRBD1 aligns across 8 bases. This CDR3 contains 14 residues. Germline V gives CDR1 SGHRS, CDR2 YFSETQ. V was pared by 2 bases and J by 6 bases, with 6 bases of the junction left unmatched.

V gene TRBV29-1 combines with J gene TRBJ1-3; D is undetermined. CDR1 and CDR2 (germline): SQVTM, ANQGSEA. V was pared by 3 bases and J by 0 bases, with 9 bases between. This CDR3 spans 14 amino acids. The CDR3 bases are TGCAGCGTTGATTCAGGCAGCTCTGGAAACACCATATATTTT. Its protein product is CSVDSGSSGNTIYF. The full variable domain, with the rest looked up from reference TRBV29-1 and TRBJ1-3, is SAVISQKPSRDICQRGTSLTIQCQVDSQVTMMFWYRQQPGQSLTLIATANQGSEATYESGFVIDKFPISRPNLTFSTLTVSNMSPEDSSIYLCSVDSGSSGNTIYFGEGSWLTVV.

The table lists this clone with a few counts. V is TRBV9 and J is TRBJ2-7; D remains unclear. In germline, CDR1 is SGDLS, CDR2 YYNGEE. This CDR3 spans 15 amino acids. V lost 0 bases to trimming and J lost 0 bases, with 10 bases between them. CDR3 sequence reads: CASSVAPGGSYEQYF. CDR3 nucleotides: TGTGCCAGCAGCGTAGCCCCCGGCGGCTCCTACGAGCAGTACTTC.

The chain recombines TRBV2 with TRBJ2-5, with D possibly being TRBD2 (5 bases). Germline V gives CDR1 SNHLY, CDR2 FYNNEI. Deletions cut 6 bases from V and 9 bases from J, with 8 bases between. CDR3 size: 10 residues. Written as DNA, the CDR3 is TGTGCCAGCAGCCACGGGGCCCAGTACTTC. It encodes CASSHGAQYF.

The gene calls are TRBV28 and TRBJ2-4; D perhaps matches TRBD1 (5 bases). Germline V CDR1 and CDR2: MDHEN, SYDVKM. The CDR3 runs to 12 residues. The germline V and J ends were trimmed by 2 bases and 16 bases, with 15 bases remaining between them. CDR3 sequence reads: CASSLGQGPGYF. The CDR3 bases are TGTGCCAGCAGTTTAGGGCAGGGCCCTGGATACTTC. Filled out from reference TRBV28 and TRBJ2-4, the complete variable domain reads DVKVTQSSRYLVKRTGEKVFLECVQDMDHENMFWYRQDPGLGLRLIYFSYDVKMKEKGDIPEGYSVSREKKERFSLILESASTNQTSMYLCASSLGQGPGYFGAGTRLSVL.

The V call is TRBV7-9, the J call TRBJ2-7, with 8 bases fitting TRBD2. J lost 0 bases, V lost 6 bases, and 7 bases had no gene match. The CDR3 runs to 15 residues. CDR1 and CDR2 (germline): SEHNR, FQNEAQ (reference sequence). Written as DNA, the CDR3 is TGTGCCAGCAGATCTGCGGGAGGTACCTCCTACGAGCAGTACTTC. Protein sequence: CASRSAGGTSYEQYF.